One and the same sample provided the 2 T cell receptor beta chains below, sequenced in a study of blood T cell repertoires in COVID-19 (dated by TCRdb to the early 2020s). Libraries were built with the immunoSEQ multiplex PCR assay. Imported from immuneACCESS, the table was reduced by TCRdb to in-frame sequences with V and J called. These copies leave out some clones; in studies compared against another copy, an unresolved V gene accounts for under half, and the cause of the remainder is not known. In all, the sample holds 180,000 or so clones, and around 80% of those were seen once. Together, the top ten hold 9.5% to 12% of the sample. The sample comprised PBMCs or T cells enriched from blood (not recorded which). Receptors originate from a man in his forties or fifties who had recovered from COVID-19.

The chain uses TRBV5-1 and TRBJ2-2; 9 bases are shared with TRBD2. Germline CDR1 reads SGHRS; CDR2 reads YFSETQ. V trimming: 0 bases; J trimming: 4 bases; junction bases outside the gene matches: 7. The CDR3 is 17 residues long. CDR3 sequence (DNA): TGCGCCAGCAGCTTGGCGGCGCGGGGGGGGAGCACCGGGGAGCTGTTTTTT. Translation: CASSLAARGGSTGELFF.

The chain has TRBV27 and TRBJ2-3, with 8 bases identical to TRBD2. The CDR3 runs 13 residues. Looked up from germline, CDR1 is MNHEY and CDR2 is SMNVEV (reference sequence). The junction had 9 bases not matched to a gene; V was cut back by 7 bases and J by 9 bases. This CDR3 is CASKTRGGDTQYF. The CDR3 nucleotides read TGTGCCAGCAAAACACGGGGGGGTGACACGCAGTATTTT.